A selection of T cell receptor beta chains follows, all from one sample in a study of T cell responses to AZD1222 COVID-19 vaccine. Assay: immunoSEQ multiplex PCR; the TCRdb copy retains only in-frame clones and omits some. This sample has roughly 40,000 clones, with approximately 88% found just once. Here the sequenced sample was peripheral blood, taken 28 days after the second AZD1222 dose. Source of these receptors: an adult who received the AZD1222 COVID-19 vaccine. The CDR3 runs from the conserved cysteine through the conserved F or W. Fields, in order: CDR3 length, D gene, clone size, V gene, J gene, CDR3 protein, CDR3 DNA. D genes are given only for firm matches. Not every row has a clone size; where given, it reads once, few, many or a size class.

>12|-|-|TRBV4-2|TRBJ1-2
CASSLQNYGYTF
TGTGCCAGCAGCCTCCAGAACTATGGCTACACCTTC
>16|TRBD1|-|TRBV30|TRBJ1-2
CAWSSGQGVPFYGYTF
TGTGCCTGGAGTTCGGGACAGGGAGTTCCGTTCTATGGCTACACCTTC
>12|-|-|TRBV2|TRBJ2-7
CASKSRSYEQYF
TGTGCCAGCAAGTCCAGATCCTACGAGCAGTACTTC
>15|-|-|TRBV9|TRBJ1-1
CASTPLPDSNTEAFF
TGTGCCAGCACCCCCTTACCGGACAGTAACACTGAAGCTTTCTTT
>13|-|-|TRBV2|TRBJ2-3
CASSAANTDTQYF
TGTGCCAGCAGTGCAGCTAACACAGATACGCAGTATTTT
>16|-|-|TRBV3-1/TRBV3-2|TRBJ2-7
CASSQGQATSQGEQYF
TGTGCCAGCAGCCAAGGGCAGGCCACTTCCCAAGGTGAGCAGTACTTC
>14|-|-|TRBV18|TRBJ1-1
CASSRGTENTEAFF
TGTGCCAGCTCTAGGGGAACAGAAAACACTGAAGCTTTCTTT
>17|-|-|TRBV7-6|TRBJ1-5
CASSLGQVLAGNQPQHF
TGTGCCAGCAGCTTAGGGCAGGTTTTAGCGGGCAATCAGCCCCAGCATTTT
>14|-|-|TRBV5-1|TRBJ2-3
CASSLDRGTDTQYF
TGCGCCAGCAGCTTGGACAGGGGCACAGATACGCAGTATTTT
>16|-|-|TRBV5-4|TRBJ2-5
CASSSARGTYQETQYF
TGTGCCAGCAGCTCAGCCCGGGGGACATACCAAGAGACCCAGTACTTC
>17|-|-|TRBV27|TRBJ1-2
CASSLSRGLSVGYGYTF
TGTGCCAGCAGTTTATCCCGTGGGCTCTCGGTTGGCTATGGCTACACCTTC
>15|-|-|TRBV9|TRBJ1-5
CASSVGTASNQPQHF
TGTGCCAGCAGCGTAGGGACAGCAAGCAATCAGCCCCAGCATTTT
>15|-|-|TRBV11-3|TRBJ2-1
CASSLGEGIDNEQFF
TGTGCCAGCAGCTTAGGCGAGGGAATCGACAATGAGCAGTTCTTC
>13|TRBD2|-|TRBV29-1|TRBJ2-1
CSAGTRVTNEQFF
TGCAGCGCTGGGACTAGAGTGACTAATGAGCAGTTCTTC
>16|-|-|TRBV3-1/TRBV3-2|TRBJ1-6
CASSPSASGVHSPLHF
TGTGCCAGCAGCCCCTCCGCCTCCGGGGTGCATTCACCCCTCCACTTT
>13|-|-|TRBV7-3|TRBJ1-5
CASSSRDNGPKHF
TGTGCCAGCAGCTCCAGAGACAACGGACCCAAACATTTT
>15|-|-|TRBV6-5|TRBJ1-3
CASSYSVSTGNTIYF
TGTGCCAGCAGTTACTCGGTTTCGACTGGAAACACCATATATTTT
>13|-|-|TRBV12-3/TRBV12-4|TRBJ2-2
CASSIWGNGELFF
TGTGCCAGCAGCATTTGGGGGAACGGGGAGCTGTTTTTT
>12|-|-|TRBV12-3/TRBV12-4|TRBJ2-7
CASSFFGEEQYF
TGTGCCAGCAGTTTTTTCGGGGAAGAGCAGTACTTC
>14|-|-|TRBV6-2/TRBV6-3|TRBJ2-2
CASSYGGSTGELFF
TGTGCCAGCAGTTACGGGGGGTCCACCGGGGAGCTGTTTTTT
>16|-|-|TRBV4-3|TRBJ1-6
CASSQDRPGNGSPLHF
TGCGCCAGCAGCCAAGATCGCCCTGGGAACGGCTCACCCCTCCACTTT
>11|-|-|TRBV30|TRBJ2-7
CASSRGNEQYF
TGTGCCTCCTCTAGGGGCAACGAGCAGTACTTC
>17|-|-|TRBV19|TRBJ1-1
CASSILTAVRGSTEAFF
TGTGCCAGTAGTATATTAACGGCAGTTCGAGGGTCCACTGAAGCTTTCTTT
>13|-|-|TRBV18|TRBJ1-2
CASSDRKTYGYTF
TGTGCCAGCTCAGACAGGAAAACATATGGCTACACCTTC
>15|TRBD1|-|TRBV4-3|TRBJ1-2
CASSQTGQGNYGYTF
TGCGCCAGCAGCCAGACCGGACAGGGAAACTATGGCTACACCTTC
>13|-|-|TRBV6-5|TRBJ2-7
CASARVVTYEQYF
TGTGCCAGCGCGCGGGTAGTCACCTACGAGCAGTACTTC
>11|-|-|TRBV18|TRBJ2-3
CASSPVKTQYF
TGTGCCAGCTCACCCGTAAAGACGCAGTATTTT
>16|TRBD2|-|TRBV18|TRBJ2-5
CASSLGTSGVQETQYF
TGTGCCAGCTCACTAGGGACTAGCGGGGTCCAAGAGACCCAGTACTTC
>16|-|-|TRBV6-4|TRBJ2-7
CASSDSVVSSVDEQYF
TGTGCCAGCAGTGACTCGGTGGTAAGTAGTGTCGACGAGCAGTACTTC
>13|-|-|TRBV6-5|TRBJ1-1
CASTATGDTEAFF
TGTGCCAGCACCGCGACAGGAGACACTGAAGCTTTCTTT
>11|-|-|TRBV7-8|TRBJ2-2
CASTRRGELFF
TGTGCCAGCACCCGGCGGGGGGAGCTGTTTTTT
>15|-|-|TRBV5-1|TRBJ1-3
CASSLTGLSGNTIYF
TGCGCCAGCAGCTTGACAGGCCTCTCTGGAAACACCATATATTTT
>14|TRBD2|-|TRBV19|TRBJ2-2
CASRGSGTPGELFF
TGTGCCAGTAGGGGTAGCGGGACCCCCGGGGAGCTGTTTTTT
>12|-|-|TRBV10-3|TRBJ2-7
CAIRATGQAQYF
TGTGCCATCAGGGCCACAGGGCAGGCGCAGTACTTC
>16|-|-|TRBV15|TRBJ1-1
CATSRDHPQIGTEAFF
TGTGCCACCAGCAGAGATCATCCACAGATTGGGACTGAAGCTTTCTTT
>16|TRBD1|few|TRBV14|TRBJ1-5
CASSQGQGKGNQPQHF
TGTGCCAGCAGCCAAGGACAGGGTAAAGGCAATCAGCCCCAGCATTTT
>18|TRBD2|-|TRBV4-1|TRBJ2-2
CASSQDLRGRAPTGELFF
TGCGCCAGCAGCCAAGATCTGCGCGGGAGGGCCCCCACCGGGGAGCTGTTTTTT
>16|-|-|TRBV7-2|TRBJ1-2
CASSHPGSPGHYGYTF
TGTGCCAGCAGCCATCCTGGGAGCCCCGGGCACTATGGCTACACCTTC
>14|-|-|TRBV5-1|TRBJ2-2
CASSTTGDTGELFF
TGCGCCAGCAGCACTACGGGGGACACCGGGGAGCTGTTTTTT
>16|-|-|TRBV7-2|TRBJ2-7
CASSLEVSPGVYEQYF
TGTGCCAGCAGCTTAGAAGTCAGCCCAGGAGTCTACGAGCAGTACTTC
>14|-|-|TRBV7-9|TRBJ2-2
CASSPGDFTGELFF
TGTGCCAGCAGCCCAGGGGATTTCACCGGGGAGCTGTTTTTT
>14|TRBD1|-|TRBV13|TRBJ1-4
CASRKGAGNEKLFF
TGTGCCAGCAGAAAGGGGGCTGGTAATGAAAAACTGTTTTTT
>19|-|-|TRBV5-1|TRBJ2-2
CASSTNPPGLISLPGELFF
TGCGCCAGCAGCACCAACCCCCCGGGTTTAATCAGTTTGCCCGGGGAGCTGTTTTTT